The rows below give T cell receptor beta chains drawn from one sample of a study of long-term antiretroviral therapy in people with HIV. Sequencing used immunoSEQ multiplex PCR; TCRdb keeps in-frame clones, though not all of them. The data contain 30,000 to 40,000 clones, under 90% of them singletons. The source material was unsorted PBMCs, sampled 0.4 years before starting antiretroviral therapy. These receptor sequences come from a man aged 18 to 35 with HIV. Each CDR3 is given with its conserved first and last residue. A D gene is named only where the DNA matches it firmly. Some rows have no size entry. The others give once, few or many, or a class for an expanded clone.

cdr3_nt cdr3_aa d_call v_call clone_size j_call
TGTGCCAGCTCACCACCGTTGAGGGGTACAGATACGCAGTATTTT CASSPPLRGTDTQYF - TRBV18 - TRBJ2-3
TGTGCCAGCAGCCAACCGCACCCTCTAGCGGGGGGGCTCCCCGAGCAGTACTTC CASSQPHPLAGGLPEQYF TRBD2 TRBV4-2 once TRBJ2-7
TGTGCCAGCAGTTTATCGAGACAGGGAAATCGCTACACCTTC CASSLSRQGNRYTF TRBD1 TRBV27 - TRBJ1-2
TGTGCCAGCAGTGTAGGCGGCTTCTACGAGCAGTACTTC CASSVGGFYEQYF - TRBV6-1 - TRBJ2-7
TGCGCCAGCAGCCAAGAGGTCCAAGCGCTCGGCACGCAGTATTTT CASSQEVQALGTQYF - TRBV4-3 - TRBJ2-3
TGTGCCAGCAGCCTAACAGGGGCCCCGGGCGATGGCTACACCTTC CASSLTGAPGDGYTF TRBD1 TRBV4-2 - TRBJ1-2
TGTGCCAGCAGCTCGGCAGTCTATGGCTACACCTTC CASSSAVYGYTF - TRBV7-9 - TRBJ1-2
TGTGCCAGCAGTGAGGAGTCCTACGAGCAGTACTTC CASSEESYEQYF - TRBV2 - TRBJ2-7
TGTGCCAGCAGCTCTGGGGGGGCTAGATTTATGAACACTGAAGCTTTCTTT CASSSGGARFMNTEAFF - TRBV4-2 - TRBJ1-1
TGCGCCAGCAGCTTATCCCAAACCGGGACGGATAACACTGAAGCTTTCTTT CASSLSQTGTDNTEAFF - TRBV5-1 - TRBJ1-1
TGTGCCAGCATTGCCGGAATTGGGCATCAGCCCCAGCATTTT CASIAGIGHQPQHF - TRBV6-1 few TRBJ1-5
TGTGCCAGCAGCCAAGGGACAGGGGATACCGGGGAGCTGTTTTTT CASSQGTGDTGELFF TRBD1 TRBV4-2 - TRBJ2-2
TGCGCCAGCATTCCGACAGATACTAACACTGAAGCTTTCTTT CASIPTDTNTEAFF - TRBV10-2 - TRBJ1-1
TGTGCCACCAACCAGGGAGAGAACACTGAAGCTTTCTTT CATNQGENTEAFF - TRBV10-3 once TRBJ1-1
TGTGCCAGCAGCCTGCTGGGCGGGGGAAGACTGGATACGCAGTATTTT CASSLLGGGRLDTQYF TRBD2 TRBV7-3 - TRBJ2-3
TGTGCCAGCAGCCAAGGAGCGGGAGACACAGATACGCAGTATTTT CASSQGAGDTDTQYF TRBD2 TRBV4-2 - TRBJ2-3
TGTGCCAGCAGCCCGACTAGCGGGACAGAAGATACGCAGTATTTT CASSPTSGTEDTQYF TRBD2 TRBV7-8 - TRBJ2-3
TGTGCCAGCAGCGGGGGGCTAGCGGGGTCTGGGGCCAACGTCCTGACTTTC CASSGGLAGSGANVLTF TRBD2 TRBV2 - TRBJ2-6
TGTGCCACCAGCTTCCGGGACTTTTACAATGAGCAGTTCTTC CATSFRDFYNEQFF - TRBV15 - TRBJ2-1
TGTGCCAGCAGCTTAGACTACGAGCAGTACTTC CASSLDYEQYF - TRBV5-4 - TRBJ2-7
TGTGCCATCAGACTAGAAGGTACGCAGTATTTT CAIRLEGTQYF - TRBV10-3 - TRBJ2-3
TGTGCCAGCAGCTTAGGGGCAGGGGGGCAGCCCCAGCATTTT CASSLGAGGQPQHF TRBD1 TRBV5-6 - TRBJ1-5
TGCGCCAGCAGCACACGACCCTCCGACGAGCAGTACTTC CASSTRPSDEQYF - TRBV5-1 - TRBJ2-7
TGTGCCAGCAGCGGGACAGGGCAGCCCTATGGCTACACCTTC CASSGTGQPYGYTF TRBD1 TRBV9 few TRBJ1-2
TGTGCCAGCAGCTTAGTAGGAGGGAGTAATGAAAAACTGTTTTTT CASSLVGGSNEKLFF - TRBV7-2 once TRBJ1-4
TGTGCCAGCATCAAACCCGGAAAACCGCTTGCCTCTGGGGAGACCCAGTACTTC CASIKPGKPLASGETQYF - TRBV9 - TRBJ2-5
TGTGCCAGCAGTTCACCTCTCGGGGACAGCTTTGGAGAGACCCAGTACTTC CASSSPLGDSFGETQYF TRBD1 TRBV28 - TRBJ2-5
TGTGCCAGCCAACTAGCGGGGGGGCCATCCGAGCAGTTCTTC CASQLAGGPSEQFF TRBD2 TRBV19 - TRBJ2-1
TGTGCCAGCAGCACCGGCGTGAACACCGGGGAGCTGTTTTTT CASSTGVNTGELFF - TRBV28 few TRBJ2-2
TGTGCCAGCAAGAAGGGGGGTACAGAGACCCAGTACTTC CASKKGGTETQYF - TRBV6-5 - TRBJ2-5
TGTGCCAGCAGCCCAGGGGGACAGTCTCTAAGGGACACTGAAGCTTTCTTT CASSPGGQSLRDTEAFF TRBD1 TRBV28 - TRBJ1-1
TGTGCCAGCCTAGGCCCAGATGGAAACACCATATATTTT CASLGPDGNTIYF - TRBV18 - TRBJ1-3
TGCGCCAGCAGCTTGGGGTGGGTGAACACTGAAGCTTTCTTT CASSLGWVNTEAFF - TRBV5-1 - TRBJ1-1
TGTGCCAGCCGCCCGTTCGGGGCCGAGCAGTACTTC CASRPFGAEQYF - TRBV2 - TRBJ2-7
TGTGCCACCAGTCTTTCCGGGACAGGGTTCGGAAACACCATATATTTT CATSLSGTGFGNTIYF TRBD1 TRBV15 once TRBJ1-3
TGTGCTAGCAGGTCCCGGGACAGGGAGGTAGAGACCCAGTACTTC CASRSRDREVETQYF TRBD1 TRBV7-7 - TRBJ2-5
TGTGCCAGCAGTGAATCGGTGGGGGGCGCGGAGACCCAGTACTTC CASSESVGGAETQYF - TRBV2 - TRBJ2-5
TGTGCCAGCAGCCAGGACCCTACTGTCACAGATACGCAGTATTTT CASSQDPTVTDTQYF - TRBV6-6 - TRBJ2-3
TGTGCCAGCTCACCACCGGGGTACACTGAAGCTTTCTTT CASSPPGYTEAFF - TRBV18 - TRBJ1-1
TGCAGCGGCAGGGGCGTTATGAACACTGAAGCTTTCTTT CSGRGVMNTEAFF - TRBV29-1 - TRBJ1-1
TGTGCCAGCAGTTTTAGGCTAAACTATGGCTACACCTTC CASSFRLNYGYTF - TRBV27 - TRBJ1-2
TGTGCCAGCAGCCAACTAGCGGGAGGGCACAATGAGCAGTTCTTC CASSQLAGGHNEQFF TRBD2 TRBV6-5 - TRBJ2-1
TGTGCCACCAGCAGAGATCTCTCAGGACTAGCGGAAACAGATACGCAGTATTTT CATSRDLSGLAETDTQYF TRBD2 TRBV15 - TRBJ2-3
TGTGCCAGCAGCGATACACTACATAATGAAAAACTGTTTTTT CASSDTLHNEKLFF - TRBV7-9 - TRBJ1-4
TGTGCCAGCAGCTTGGTCTGGACGGCAACCTACGAGCAGTACTTC CASSLVWTATYEQYF - TRBV5-5 - TRBJ2-7
TGTGCCAGCAGTGTAAAGGGGGGCCAGACTGAAGCTTTCTTT CASSVKGGQTEAFF - TRBV6-4 - TRBJ1-1
TGTGCCAGCAGTGAAAGTGGGAGTGGGTTAGGGAATACGCAGTATTTT CASSESGSGLGNTQYF - TRBV6-1 - TRBJ2-3
TGTGCCAGCAGCTTCGGCAGTACTGAAGCTTTCTTT CASSFGSTEAFF - TRBV5-6 - TRBJ1-1
TGCGCCAGCAGCCCCTACTTAGCGGGGGAGTACGAGCAGTACTTC CASSPYLAGEYEQYF TRBD2 TRBV5-1 - TRBJ2-7
TGTGCCACCGGTCTTGAAAAACTGTTTTTT CATGLEKLFF - TRBV15 - TRBJ1-4